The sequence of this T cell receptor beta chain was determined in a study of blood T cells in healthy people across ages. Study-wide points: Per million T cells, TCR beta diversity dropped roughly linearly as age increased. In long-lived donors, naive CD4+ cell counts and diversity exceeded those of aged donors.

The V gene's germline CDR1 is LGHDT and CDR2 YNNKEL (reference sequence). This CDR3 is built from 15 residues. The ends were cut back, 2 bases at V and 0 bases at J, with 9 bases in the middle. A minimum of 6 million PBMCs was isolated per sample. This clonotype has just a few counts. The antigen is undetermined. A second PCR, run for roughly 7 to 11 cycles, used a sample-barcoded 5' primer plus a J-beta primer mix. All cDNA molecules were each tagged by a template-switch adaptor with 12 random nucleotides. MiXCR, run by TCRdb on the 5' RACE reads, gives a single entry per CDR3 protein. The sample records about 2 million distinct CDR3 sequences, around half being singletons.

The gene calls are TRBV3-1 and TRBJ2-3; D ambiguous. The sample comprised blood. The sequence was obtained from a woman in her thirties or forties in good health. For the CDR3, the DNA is TGTGCCAGCAGCCAAATTTTCCCTAGCACAGATACGCAGTATTTT. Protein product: CASSQIFPSTDTQYF.